One sample yielded the 3 T cell receptor beta chains listed below, sequenced in a study of cytomegalovirus exposure and HLA in healthy donors. Assay used: immunoSEQ multiplex PCR; TCRdb lists only in-frame clones, some missing. The data show some 170,000 clones, more than 75% seen once. Sequencing was done on a sample of PBMCs. Every receptor here comes from a woman aged 25 to 45 in good health and CMV-seronegative.

The rearrangement links TRBV6-1 to TRBJ1-1; TRBD1 is a possible D gene (5 bases). The ends were cut back, 7 bases at V and 1 base at J, with 16 bases in the middle. The CDR3 loop spans 15 amino acids. The germline V gene encodes CDR1 MNHNS and CDR2 SASEGT. CDR3 sequence reads: CASKGTPGENTEAFF. As DNA, the CDR3 is TGTGCCAGCAAGGGGACCCCGGGAGAGAACACTGAAGCTTTCTTT.

The chain carries TRBV7-6 and TRBJ2-7, with 10 positions matching TRBD1. V gave up 5 bases and J gave up 5 bases; unmatched junction bases: 12. Germline V CDR1 and CDR2: SGHVS, FNYEAQ. There are 16 residues in the CDR3. As DNA, the CDR3 is TGTGCCAGCAGCCATTACCGGGACAGGGGTTCACACGAGCAGTACTTC. Translating it yields CASSHYRDRGSHEQYF.

The chain has TRBV19 and TRBJ1-2; D gene unclear. Germline values: CDR1 LNHDA, CDR2 SQIVND (reference sequence). V lost 4 bases, J lost 14 bases, and 11 bases lay in between. The CDR3 spans 10 residues. The CDR3 loop reads CASSSGSLTF. The CDR3 DNA reads as TGTGCCAGTAGTAGTGGGAGTTTAACCTTC.